These 30 T cell receptor beta chains share one sample of origin, sequenced in a study of T cell repertoires in cytomegalovirus infection. What these receptors recognize is not known. TCRdb recomputed calls from the reads with MiXCR, one row per CDR3 protein. The table records about 890,000 distinct CDR3 sequences, about 33% of them present only once. The sequences come from cultured CD8+ T cells from PBMCs, collected from culture after CMV antigen stimulation. The receptor source for this set is a human donor in good health (CMV status not recorded). Some clones in this sample may be carry-over from other donors' samples.

This clonotype was seen ten or more times. V usage is TRBV7-6 and J usage is TRBJ1-1; tentative D call: TRBD1 (6 bases). The CDR3 consists of 13 residues. Trimming shortened V by 7 bases and J by 1 base, and 10 bases separated the two germline ends. The germline V gene encodes CDR1 SGHVS and CDR2 FNYEAQ. This chain's CDR3 is CASIGGENTEAFF. In DNA, the CDR3 is TGTGCCAGCATAGGGGGAGAGAACACTGAAGCTTTCTTT.

The genes are TRBV3-1 and TRBJ1-2; D is unclear. CDR3 length equals 11 residues. In germline, CDR1 is LGHDT, CDR2 YNNKEL (reference sequence). The V gene lost 3 bases and the J gene lost 7 bases, with 6 bases spanning the gap. This CDR3 reads CASSHHGGYTF. Here the CDR3 DNA reads TGTGCCAGCAGCCATCATGGTGGCTACACCTTC.

The genes are TRBV4-1 and TRBJ2-1, with TRBD1 matching over 7 bases. Germline CDR1 reads MGHRA; CDR2 reads YSYEKL. J was trimmed by 2 bases and V by 7 bases; bases with no gene match: 8. The CDR3 consists of 15 residues. The CDR3 region is CASTVGDSPYNEQFF. The CDR3 nucleotides are TGCGCCAGCACCGTCGGGGACAGTCCCTACAATGAGCAGTTCTTC.

The J gene is TRBJ2-5, the V gene TRBV5-1, with 9 bases aligning to TRBD1. The ends lost 6 bases at V and 3 bases at J; junction bases unmatched: 6. CDR1 is SGHRS and CDR2 is YFSETQ in the germline V gene. This CDR3 comprises 14 residues. The CDR3: CASKPWTGEETQYF. The CDR3 DNA reads TGCGCCAGCAAACCATGGACAGGGGAAGAGACCCAGTACTTC.

As concerns this clonotype: This may be a read error: a much more frequent sequence differs by one nucleotide. V and J are TRBV12-3 or TRBV12-4 and TRBJ2-5; the match to TRBD2 covers 7 bases. The CDR3 runs 13 residues. The CDR3 here is CTSTLGEGETQYF. For the CDR3, the DNA is TGTACCAGCACCCTTGGGGAGGGGGAGACCCAGTACTTC.

The rearrangement links TRBV7-6 to TRBJ2-7, with 8 bases lining up with TRBD1. V gave up 5 bases and J gave up 2 bases; unmatched junction bases: 8. This CDR3 spans 15 amino acids. The germline V gene encodes CDR1 SGHVS and CDR2 FNYEAQ. The CDR3 nucleotides are TGTGCCAGCAGCACCGGACAGGGCGAAACCTACGAGCAGTACTTC. Translating it yields CASSTGQGETYEQYF.

DNA for the CDR3: TGTGCCAGTAGTAAGGGACAGGGACACGAGCAGTACGTC. Encoded protein: CASSKGQGHEQYV. The chain links TRBV19 to TRBJ2-7; TRBD1 aligns across 9 bases. Losses at the gene ends were 4 bases for V and 5 bases for J; bases not matched to a gene: 3. This CDR3 contains 13 residues. Germline values: CDR1 LNHDA, CDR2 SQIVND (reference sequence).

The rearrangement uses TRBV14 and TRBJ2-2; D is unresolved. There are 17 residues in the CDR3. Germline CDR1 SGHDN, CDR2 FVKESK. V lost 8 bases and J 4 bases, leaving 23 bases between the germline ends. The CDR3 bases are TGTGCCAGCCAGCCCCGGACGACGCAAGTGGGCACCGGGGAGCTGTTTTTT. Encoded protein: CASQPRTTQVGTGELFF.

The chain couples TRBV7-4 to TRBJ1-5; D is possibly TRBD1 (5 bases). V was cut by 5 bases and J by 1 base, with 15 bases left in between. CDR3 length equals 16 residues. Germline CDR1 is SGHVT and CDR2 is SQSDAQ. The CDR3 nucleotides read TGTGCCAGCAGCCCGGGGGGGGGGAGGAGCAATCAGCCCCAGCATTTT. This sequence encodes CASSPGGGRSNQPQHF. The full variable domain, rest sourced from reference TRBV7-4 and TRBJ1-5, is GAGVSQSPRYKVAKRGRDVALRCDSISGHVTLYWYRQTLGQGSEVLTYSQSDAQRDKSGRPSGRFSAERPERSVSTLKIQRTEQGDSAVYLCASSPGGGRSNQPQHFGDGTRLSIL.

In its sample, this clonotype was seen a few times. The chain uses TRBV5-6 and TRBJ1-6, with 8 bases that match TRBD1. This CDR3 spans 16 amino acids. CDR1 is SGHDT, CDR2 YYEEEE, per germline. The ends lost 0 bases at V and 1 base at J; junction bases unmatched: 0. The CDR3 DNA sequence: TGTGCCAGCAGCTTGGGACAGGGGTCCTATAATTCACCCCTCCACTTT. Its translation: CASSLGQGSYNSPLHF.

Of note for this clonotype: The CDR3 does not close with the conserved phenylalanine or tryptophan, likely indicating a read error. This sequence joins TRBV6-1 and TRBJ2-2, with TRBD1 as a possible D gene (6 bases). This CDR3 contains 17 residues. Germline CDR1 reads MNHNS; CDR2 reads SASEGT. Deletions cut 0 bases from V and 1 base from J, with 12 bases between. The CDR3 is CASSEAPWDKNTGELFS. DNA of the CDR3: TGTGCCAGCAGTGAAGCTCCATGGGACAAGAACACCGGGGAGCTGTTTTCT.

The rearrangement joins TRBV11-3 to TRBJ2-2; possibly TRBD1 for D (5 bases). Between the trimmed V and J ends, which lost 0 bases and 2 bases, there was a span of 10 bases. CDR3 length equals 16 residues. The germline CDR1 and CDR2 sequences are SGHNT and YENEEA. CDR3 amino acids: CASSLEGALNTGELFF. As DNA, the CDR3 is TGTGCCAGCAGCTTAGAAGGGGCCTTAAACACCGGGGAGCTGTTTTTT.

This clonotype was observed a few times. The chain has TRBV6-6 and TRBJ1-4; 7 positions agree with TRBD1. The CDR3 totals 16 residues. The germline gives CDR1 MNHNY, CDR2 SVGAGI (reference sequence). V lost 0 bases to trimming and J lost 3 bases; unmatched junction nucleotides: 4. The CDR3 sequence is CASSYSGTGANEKLFF. The DNA of the CDR3 is TGTGCCAGCAGTTACTCGGGAACAGGGGCTAATGAAAAACTGTTTTTT.

The chain recombines TRBV7-6 with TRBJ2-1, with 8 bases that match TRBD1. Germline CDR1 reads SGHVS; CDR2 reads FNYEAQ. The CDR3 runs to 14 residues. J was trimmed by 7 bases and V by 7 bases; bases with no gene match: 9. CDR3 nucleotide sequence: TGTGCCAGCAACATCCCAGGGGGCTTGAATGAGCAGTTCTTC. Translation gives CASNIPGGLNEQFF.

The chain couples TRBV7-9 to TRBJ1-5; no clear D. Germline V gene lookup returns CDR1 SEHNR and CDR2 FQNEAQ (reference sequence). The CDR3 contains 14 residues. Trimming pared 7 bases from V and 6 bases from J, leaving 16 bases between. The CDR3 is CASTPTMDGQPQHF. DNA of the CDR3: TGTGCCAGCACCCCCACCATGGACGGTCAGCCCCAGCATTTT.

The V call is TRBV6-1, the J call TRBJ2-5, with unresolved D. This CDR3 has 14 amino acids. Looked up from germline, CDR1 is MNHNS and CDR2 is SASEGT. The V gene lost 8 bases and the J gene lost 2 bases, with 15 bases spanning the gap. The chain's CDR3 is CASSQRAAQETQYF. For the CDR3, the DNA is TGTGCCAGCTCTCAAAGAGCAGCTCAAGAGACCCAGTACTTC.

Concerning this clonotype: Just one base apart from a much larger clone, this may be a read error. The V and J genes are TRBV7-1 and TRBJ1-3; 8 bases fit TRBD1. TRBV7-1 is marked as an open reading frame, function uncertain. The CDR3 length is 18 residues. CDR3: CASIIQGGKWDSGYTIYF. The CDR3 DNA is TGTGCCAGCATCATACAGGGGGGGAAATGGGACTCTGGATACACCATATATTTT.

This chain joins TRBV24-1 and TRBJ2-1; perhaps TRBD2 as D (6 bases). The CDR3 runs 14 residues. V lost 4 bases and J lost 7, with 13 bases in between. The germline V gene has CDR1 KGHDR and CDR2 SFDVKD. The DNA for the CDR3 is TGTGCCACCAGTGACGACCCTGGGGGGAATGAGCAGTTCTTC. It translates to CATSDDPGGNEQFF.

The J gene is TRBJ2-7, the V gene TRBV12-3 or TRBV12-4; D remains ambiguous. This CDR3 has 13 amino acids. V was clipped by 8 bases and J by 3 bases, with 14 bases between them. The CDR3 DNA sequence: TGTGCCAGCTGTCTTCACGTCAACTACGAGCAGTACTTC. Translated, it gives CASCLHVNYEQYF.

The J gene is TRBJ2-1, the V gene TRBV4-2; D tentatively fits TRBD1 or TRBD2 (6 bases each). Trimming removed 10 bases from V and 9 bases from J, with 22 bases in between. Germline V CDR1 and CDR2: LGHNA, YNFKEQ. CDR3 length equals 14 residues. CDR3 nucleotide sequence: TGTGCCACCACCCCGAGTGGGGGGCCCCGTGAGCAGTTCTTC. Translating gives CATTPSGGPREQFF.

This clonotype has a count of ten or more. The gene calls are TRBV7-2 and TRBJ2-5; TRBD1 might be the D (5 bases). Germline V gene lookup returns CDR1 SGHTA and CDR2 FQGNSA. The CDR3 is 15 residues long. V was cut by 5 bases and J by 0 bases, with 13 bases left in between. CDR3 loop: CASSARQMYQETQYF. The DNA for the CDR3 is TGTGCCAGCAGCGCCCGACAGATGTACCAAGAGACCCAGTACTTC.

A few counts support this clonotype. The V call is TRBV7-6, the J call TRBJ2-1, with a tentative D call TRBD2 (5 bases). The CDR3 runs 15 residues. Trimming removed 4 bases from V and 2 bases from J, with 12 bases in between. Looked up from germline, CDR1 is SGHVS and CDR2 is FNYEAQ. The CDR3 coding sequence is TGTGCCAGCAGCTCGACTACCGAGCCCTACAATGAGCAGTTCTTC. It encodes CASSSTTEPYNEQFF.

This clonotype was detected a few times. This rearrangement joins TRBV27 to TRBJ2-3; 7 positions match TRBD1. V was clipped by 5 bases and J by 3 bases; unmatched bases: 11. Germline V lookup: CDR1 MNHEY, CDR2 SMNVEV (reference sequence). The CDR3 totals 16 residues. CDR3 residues: CASSLNRGRRTDTQYF. CDR3 nucleotides: TGTGCCAGCAGTCTGAACAGGGGCCGTCGTACAGATACGCAGTATTTT.

This clonotype has a handful of counts. This chain uses TRBV7-8 with TRBJ2-2; 7 bases line up with TRBD1. Trimming cost V 5 bases and J 5 bases; bases outside gene matches: 5. Germline values: CDR1 SGHVS, CDR2 FQNEAQ. This CDR3 contains 14 residues. CDR3 sequence reads: CASSVHRGTGELFF. CDR3 nucleotide sequence: TGTGCCAGCAGCGTCCACAGGGGAACCGGGGAGCTGTTTTTT.

The genes are TRBV7-9 and TRBJ2-3, with 8 positions matching TRBD2. CDR3 size: 15 residues. V trimming: 3 bases; J trimming: 4 bases; junction bases outside the gene matches: 6. CDR1 and CDR2 (germline): SEHNR, FQNEAQ (reference sequence). The DNA for the CDR3 is TGTGCCAGCAGCTTGACTAGCGCGGGTCCAGATACGCAGTATTTT. This encodes CASSLTSAGPDTQYF.

The J gene is TRBJ2-5, the V gene TRBV7-9, with D tentatively TRBD1 or TRBD2 (5 bases each). From germline, CDR1 is SEHNR and CDR2 FQNEAQ (reference sequence). With 10 bases removed from V and 5 bases from J, the gap between germline ends came to 17 bases. The CDR3 spans 13 residues. CDR3 sequence reads: CAIMIRGQETQYF. The CDR3 coding sequence is TGTGCCATCATGATACGGGGCCAGGAGACCCAGTACTTC.

This clonotype showed up many times. This sequence joins TRBV7-2 and TRBJ2-5, with TRBD2 matching over 12 bases. Per the germline V gene, CDR1 is SGHTA and CDR2 is FQGNSA. This CDR3 is built from 16 residues. Trimming took 3 bases from V and 3 from J; bases not matched to a gene: 5. The CDR3 coding sequence is TGTGCCAGCAGCTTTTTCCTAGCGGGGGGGAAAGAGACCCAGTACTTC. Its translation is CASSFFLAGGKETQYF.

V and J are TRBV29-1 and TRBJ2-1; D is unclear. Deletions cut 3 bases from V and 0 bases from J, with 12 bases between. Germline V lookup: CDR1 SQVTM, CDR2 ANQGSEA. This CDR3 has 15 residues. In DNA form, the CDR3 reads TGCAGCGTTGATAACCCGGGCCGCTCCTACAATGAGCAGTTCTTC. This encodes CSVDNPGRSYNEQFF.

The V gene is TRBV7-9, the J gene TRBJ1-1, with 10 bases fitting TRBD1. Germline V gives CDR1 SEHNR, CDR2 FQNEAQ (reference sequence). The CDR3 is made up of 17 amino acids. J lost 5 bases, V lost 0 bases, and 9 bases had no gene match. The CDR3 coding sequence is TGTGCCAGCAGCTTAGCGCTCCGACAGGGGGCGCAGACTGAAGCTTTCTTT. As protein: CASSLALRQGAQTEAFF. The full variable domain, rest sourced from reference TRBV7-9 and TRBJ1-1, is DTGVSQNPRHKITKRGQNVTFRCDPISEHNRLYWYRQTLGQGPEFLTYFQNEAQLEKSRLLSDRFSAERPKGSFSTLEIQRTEQGDSAMYLCASSLALRQGAQTEAFFGQGTRLTVV.

About this clonotype: With a much larger clone just one base away, this may be a read error. For the CDR3, the DNA is TGCGCCAGCAGCTTTACGGGACAGCCCTCCTACGAGCGGTACTTC. It is translated as CASSFTGQPSYERYF. The chain employs TRBV5-1 and TRBJ2-7, with 7 nucleotides matching TRBD1. CDR3 length: 15 amino acids. Per germline, CDR1 SGHRS and CDR2 YFSETQ.